Below, 13 T cell receptor beta chains from the same sample are listed, as sequenced in a study of blood T cells in healthy people across ages. A second PCR, run for about 6 to 12 cycles, used a sample-barcoded 5' primer plus a J-beta primer mix. Each CDR3 protein gets one entry after TCRdb re-called the 5' RACE reads with MiXCR. The sample carries 600,000 to 1,000,000 distinct CDR3 sequences, roughly 64% recorded once. The sample taken for sequencing was blood. Every receptor here comes from a man younger than 45 in good health.

The V gene is TRBV6-2 or TRBV6-3, the J gene TRBJ1-1; D is possibly TRBD1 (6 bases). The V and J ends lost 3 bases and 10 bases respectively, with 15 bases between them. This CDR3 has 13 amino acids. Per germline, CDR1 MNHEY and CDR2 SVGEGT. In nucleotides, the CDR3 is TGTGCCAGCAGTTATATGAGGGACACTACAGCTTTCTTT. Amino acids: CASSYMRDTTAFF.

This chain links TRBV4-2 with TRBJ2-4; maybe TRBD2 (6 bases). With the DNA end fitting TRBJ2-7 better, the J assignment may be wrong. Germline values: CDR1 LGHNA, CDR2 YNFKEQ. This CDR3 comprises 16 residues. CDR3 DNA: TGTGCCAGCAGCCAAGTATCCGGGGGACGGCAGTACGAGCAGTACTTC. This translates into CASSQVSGGRQYEQYF.

This clonotype was picked up a small number of times. The V call is TRBV25-1, the J call TRBJ1-1; D call uncertain. The CDR3 runs 13 residues. V dropped 7 bases and J dropped 0 bases, with 9 bases sitting between them. The V gene's germline CDR1 is MGHDK and CDR2 SYGVNS. CDR3 protein: CASMVGLNTEAFF. Here the CDR3 DNA reads TGTGCCAGCATGGTAGGGTTGAACACTGAAGCTTTCTTT.

The table lists this clonotype with a few counts. This chain links TRBV29-1 with TRBJ2-7; D is possibly TRBD2 (6 bases). V was cut by 5 bases and J by 7 bases, with 15 bases left in between. Per the germline V gene, CDR1 is SQVTM and CDR2 is ANQGSEA. This CDR3 contains 12 residues. The CDR3 bases are TGCAGCGTTAATCTACCCGCGGGAGAGCAGTACTTC. Its translation is CSVNLPAGEQYF.

This clonotype was seen more than once but under ten times. The genes are TRBV7-2 and TRBJ2-5; 8 nucleotides agree with TRBD1. The J call may not be correct, given that the DNA end is closer to TRBJ2-7. The CDR3 runs to 16 residues. Per germline, CDR1 SGHTA and CDR2 FQGNSA. CDR3 nucleotides: TGTGCCAGCAGCAAATTCCCGGGACAGGCCCCCTACGAGCAGTACTTC. It encodes CASSKFPGQAPYEQYF.

The chain is built from TRBV20-1 and TRBJ1-2; 9 positions agree with TRBD1. The CDR3 length is 15 residues. J lost 7 bases, V lost 6 bases, and 15 bases had no gene match. Germline V gene data show CDR1 as DFQATT and CDR2 as SNEGSKA (reference sequence). The CDR3 reads CSALPGQGSVGGYTF. CDR3 DNA: TGCAGTGCGTTACCGGGACAGGGTTCAGTTGGTGGCTACACCTTC.

The V gene is TRBV25-1, the J gene TRBJ1-6; a possible D gene is TRBD1 (5 bases). The V gene lost 4 bases and the J gene lost 10 bases, with 20 bases spanning the gap. The CDR3 is made up of 16 amino acids. Germline loops: CDR1 MGHDK, CDR2 SYGVNS. In DNA form, the CDR3 reads TGTGCCAGCAGTGGGGCCGTGGGGCCCTCGGCGTCACCCCTCCACTTT. It specifies CASSGAVGPSASPLHF.

This clonotype appeared a few times. CDR3 residues: CASSFGTVEQYF. For the CDR3, the DNA is TGTGCCAGCAGTTTCGGGACAGTCGAGCAGTACTTC. The J gene is TRBJ2-4, the V gene TRBV12-3 or TRBV12-4; the match to TRBD1 covers 7 bases. The DNA end favors TRBJ2-7, so the J call may be wrong. CDR3 length: 12 amino acids.

The chain has TRBV6-5 and TRBJ2-5; D may be TRBD1 (6 bases). Trimming shortened V by 10 bases and J by 5 bases, and 23 bases separated the two germline ends. This CDR3 has 15 amino acids. Per the germline V gene, CDR1 is MNHEY and CDR2 is SVGAGI. The CDR3 region has the DNA TGTGCCATCCCCCTCCCGAGGGGGTCGTGGGAGACCCAGTACTTC. It codes for CAIPLPRGSWETQYF.

The V and J genes are TRBV25-1 and TRBJ2-3; weak D call: TRBD2 (6 bases). CDR1 and CDR2 (germline): MGHDK, SYGVNS. Trimming removed 1 base at V and 2 bases at J, with 16 bases between. The CDR3 contains 17 residues. The CDR3 is CASSEFPSRDSTDTQYF. The DNA of the CDR3 is TGTGCCAGCAGTGAATTTCCCTCCAGGGACTCCACAGATACGCAGTATTTT.

The chain carries TRBV7-2 and TRBJ1-2, with TRBD1 as a possible D gene (5 bases). V lost 5 bases and J 4 bases, leaving 11 bases between the germline ends. CDR3 length equals 13 residues. Germline V gene lookup returns CDR1 SGHTA and CDR2 FQGNSA. CDR3 protein: CASSQTGTYGYTF. The CDR3, as DNA: TGTGCCAGCAGCCAAACGGGGACCTATGGCTACACCTTC.

The chain links TRBV6-5 to TRBJ2-7; 9 nucleotides agree with TRBD1. The CDR3 spans 17 residues. CDR1 and CDR2 from the germline V gene are MNHEY and SVGAGI. Trimming took 0 bases from V and 1 from J; bases not matched to a gene: 7. The CDR3 protein is CASSYSQTGTGSYEQYF. The CDR3 bases are TGTGCCAGCAGTTACTCACAAACCGGGACAGGGTCCTACGAGCAGTACTTC.

The chain couples TRBV7-2 to TRBJ2-3; 9 bases map to TRBD2. CDR3 length: 17 amino acids. The V segment lost 1 base and the J segment 5 bases; nucleotides outside the gene matches: 10. Germline values: CDR1 SGHTA, CDR2 FQGNSA. The CDR3 here is CASSLDPPAGGRDTQYF. The CDR3 nucleotides read TGTGCCAGCAGCTTAGATCCCCCAGCGGGAGGAAGAGATACGCAGTATTTT.